This T cell receptor beta chain was sequenced in a study of brain T cells in children with intractable seizures. Whole-study results and caveats: HCMV serostatus was not known, and viral specificity came from CDR3 similarity only. Pre-surgery blood may have been undersampled, hiding some clones.

Indicated time point: blood from clinic visit 5 months post-surgery; TSC patient then seizure free. The sequenced cases were selected for having the highest brain T cell transcript signatures. Before surgery, patients took at least one anti-epileptic drug. This clone came up a few times. Its antigen remains unknown. The V and J ends lost 3 bases and 0 bases respectively, with 8 bases between them. CDR1 DFQATT and CDR2 SNEGSKA come from the germline V gene (reference sequence). CDR3 length: 13 amino acids. The data were produced by immunoSEQ multiplex PCR, yet TCRdb's version contains in-frame clones alone and is incomplete. The repertoire holds hundreds of thousands of clones, with 93% as singletons.

The specimen was peripheral blood, collected roughly 5 months after surgery. This chain links TRBV20-1 with TRBJ1-1; D is possibly TRBD1 (5 bases). The receptor was isolated from a boy in the first two years of life with tuberous sclerosis and intractable seizures. CDR3 sequence reads: CSASLGVNTEAFF. In DNA, the CDR3 is TGCAGTGCTAGTCTGGGGGTGAACACTGAAGCTTTCTTT.